This T cell receptor beta chain was documented in a study of blood T cells in healthy people across ages (dated by TCRdb to 2015 to 2017). Regarding the study in general: In model experiments, roughly one uniquely barcoded TCR beta cDNA molecule per two T cells was captured by template switching. Two additional independent replicas of 1 million unique cDNA reads from the same blood draw were analyzed for two donors (one aged 18 to 29 and one aged 80 or older). Using deep sequencing normalized with unique cDNA molecular identifiers, the study measured how TCR beta repertoire diversity changes with age. To avoid experimental bias, donors of different ages were randomly spread across the sequencing lanes. The donors were divided into four age groups: young (average roughly 17 years), middle-aged (approximately 42), aged (around 67) and long-lived (roughly 88). What the study reported, not specific to this receptor: Bulk unsorted PBMC profiling prevented conclusive comparison of naive and antigen-experienced compartments. Estimates of total diversity based on one million sequenced T cells were regarded as lower bounds and as underestimates. Donor CMV infection status was unknown, potentially confounding age-related changes in expanded clonotypes. Observed TCR beta diversity per million T cells fell roughly linearly with age, and a significant reduction was already apparent by age approximately 41. There was a strong correlation between observed TCR beta diversity and the percentage of naive T cells measured by flow cytometry. Compared with the aged group, more naive CD4+ T cells, fewer expanded clones and increased TCR diversity were shown by the long-lived group, suggesting age selection.

The donors were 40 or so Caucasian individuals from Russia, aged 6 to 90 years, who were systemically healthy. Around 10 milliliters of peripheral blood were collected from each donor into EDTA-treated Vacutainer tubes. PBMCs were isolated by Ficoll-Paque density-gradient centrifugation, with at least 7 million obtained per sample. Trizol reagent was used to extract total RNA from PBMCs, with at least 6 micrograms per sample. For every donor, an aliquot of PBMCs went through flow cytometry to measure the percentages of naive CD45RAhigh/CD27high T cells. The germline V gene yields MNHEY for CDR1 and SVGAGI for CDR2. The junction carries 8 bases between V and J, which are trimmed by 1 base and 0 bases respectively. The CDR3 contains 15 residues, cysteine and phenylalanine counted. Only the CDR3 DNA stays, 45 bases, in frame from base 1. The library was prepared using 5' RACE. The sequencing machine was an Illumina HiSeq 2500. The second PCR ran for about 6 to 12 cycles and used a J-beta primer mix along with a sample-barcoded 5' primer. A unique molecular identifier was introduced onto each TCR beta cDNA molecule by a template-switch 5' adaptor carrying 12 random nucleotides. At least 3 million CDR3-containing paired-end reads were obtained from each sample. First-strand cDNA synthesis was performed from all RNA using the Mint cDNA synthesis kit, with priming by a TRBC-specific oligonucleotide. Following uracil-DNA glycosylase treatment, a first 18-cycle PCR with universal primers M1SS and BC2_uni_R was performed on all cDNA. Processing in the source paper ran as follows. For normalization, 1 million high-quality reads were randomly selected from each sample, with every read carrying a distinct molecular identifier. Reads sharing molecular identifiers were discarded rather than binned into consensus sequences. CDR3 identification, clonotype clustering and error correction used MiTCR with a Q25 quality threshold and the strictest error-elimination algorithm. A nonparametric unseen species model with Euler transformation was used to estimate lower-bound total TCR beta diversity. Using fastp at Q25 and MiXCR, TCRdb reprocessed the public reads and kept productive beta chains. When rows share a CDR3 protein, they turn into one entry using the most common DNA and genes. TCRdb's processing, not the authors', yielded these V and J calls. The sample table lists approximately 850,000 distinct CDR3 sequences, 44% of them with a count of one. In total, the top ten clones hold 15% to 25% of the sample.

This clonotype was counted a few times. The antigen it binds to is not known. Per-base quality was not reported, and no clone a single base away is much larger than it. The sequence derives from a man between 60 and 75 years old in good health. The chain was built from TRBV6-5 and TRBJ2-3; TRBD2 is possibly the D segment (6 matching bases). Material for sequencing was blood. The DNA sequence is TGTGCCAGCAGTTACTACGGGGGAAGCACAGATACGCAGTATTTT. Translation gives CASSYYGGSTDTQYF.